This TCR beta chain was sequenced during a study of CD8 T cells in ankylosing spondylitis. TCRdb recomputed calls from the 5' RACE reads with MiXCR, one row per CDR3 protein. The table lists hundreds of thousands of distinct CDR3 sequences, roughly 32% of them singletons. The source is a male donor with ankylosing spondylitis or in good health (not recorded which). The specimen sequenced was blood, either unsorted or a sorted T cell fraction (not recorded which).

The CDR3 DNA follows: TGCAGTGCTGCGGCACCGAGCACAGATACGCAGTATTTT. This translates into CSAAAPSTDTQYF. The rearrangement joins TRBV20-1 to TRBJ2-3; no clear D gene. CDR1 and CDR2 (germline): DFQATT, SNEGSKA (reference sequence). Trimming took 5 bases from V and 0 from J, leaving 9 bases between them. This CDR3 has 13 amino acids.